These 17 T cell receptor beta chains originate from one sample sequenced in a study of shared T cell receptors in the human thymus. Some clones are missing from TCRdb's copy, which holds only in-frame ones; the method was immunoSEQ multiplex PCR. The sample records fewer than 700,000 clones, approximately 87% being singletons. This sample also appeared in a second study, on human thymus T cells.

Sequenced: thymocytes. The source is a boy under three years old with a congenital heart defect.

The chain recombines TRBV11-3 with TRBJ1-1; D is undetermined. Germline assignment: CDR1 SGHNT and CDR2 YENEEA. This CDR3 spans 16 amino acids. Between the trimmed V and J ends, which lost 4 bases and 3 bases, there was a span of 18 bases. The CDR3 sequence: CASSSALGLWDTEAFF. The CDR3 DNA sequence: TGTGCCAGCAGCTCCGCCCTAGGCCTGTGGGACACTGAAGCTTTCTTT.

The chain links TRBV7-2 to TRBJ2-7; 8 bases match TRBD1. CDR3 length: 14 amino acids. The germline V gene encodes CDR1 SGHTA and CDR2 FQGNSA. J lost 7 bases, V lost 0 bases, and 5 bases had no gene match. CDR3 amino acids: CASSLAGTGQEQYF. CDR3 DNA sequence: TGTGCCAGCAGCTTAGCCGGGACAGGACAGGAGCAGTACTTC.

V usage is TRBV5-6 and J usage is TRBJ2-1, with 8 bases aligning to TRBD2. V lost 4 bases to trimming and J lost 8 bases; unmatched junction nucleotides: 11. This CDR3 comprises 15 residues. Germline V gene lookup returns CDR1 SGHDT and CDR2 YYEEEE. This CDR3 reads CASSTTSAVSHEQFF. CDR3 in DNA: TGTGCCAGCAGCACGACTAGCGCCGTTAGCCATGAGCAGTTCTTC.

V is TRBV7-2 and J is TRBJ2-7, with D tentatively TRBD1 (7 bases). V was cut by 6 bases and J by 0 bases, with 18 bases left in between. CDR1 and CDR2 (germline): SGHTA, FQGNSA. This CDR3 comprises 16 residues. The CDR3 bases are TGTGCCAGCAGTCCACTATCAGGGGGGAGCTCCTACGAGCAGTACTTC. It is translated as CASSPLSGGSSYEQYF.

This clone was seen a handful of times. This sequence joins TRBV27 and TRBJ2-2; D is perhaps TRBD1 (6 bases). The CDR3 consists of 15 residues. From germline, CDR1 is MNHEY and CDR2 SMNVEV (reference sequence). V was clipped by 4 bases and J by 4 bases, with 13 bases between them. CDR3 sequence: CASSSQGIGTGELFF. CDR3 coding DNA: TGTGCCAGCAGTTCCCAGGGGATCGGCACCGGGGAGCTGTTTTTT.

This chain links TRBV29-1 with TRBJ1-3, with 8 nucleotides matching TRBD1. Germline V gene data show CDR1 as SQVTM and CDR2 as ANQGSEA. The V and J ends lost 6 bases and 0 bases, in that order; junction bases with no gene match: 4. This CDR3 contains 14 residues. CDR3 protein: CSVIGTGSGNTIYF. CDR3 coding DNA: TGCAGCGTGATTGGGACAGGCTCTGGAAACACCATATATTTT.

The J gene is TRBJ2-7, the V gene TRBV2; D not resolved. The CDR3 extends over 15 amino acids. In germline, CDR1 is SNHLY, CDR2 FYNNEI. V was trimmed by 2 bases and J by 0 bases, leaving 11 bases between them. CDR3 sequence: CASSEIRLRSYEQYF. The CDR3 DNA reads as TGTGCCAGCAGTGAAATTAGACTCCGCTCCTACGAGCAGTACTTC.

The V and J genes are TRBV27 and TRBJ2-5, with 11 positions matching TRBD2. The DNA end is more similar to TRBJ2-7, so the J call may be wrong. The CDR3 loop spans 19 amino acids. Germline-derived CDR1 and CDR2 are MNHEY and SMNVEV (reference sequence). The CDR3 nucleotides read TGTGCCAGCAGTTTATCCCCTACTCCTAGCGGGAGGTACCCCTACGAGCAGTACTTC. Amino acid sequence: CASSLSPTPSGRYPYEQYF.

The V gene is TRBV28, the J gene TRBJ2-1, with 9 nucleotides matching TRBD2. Germline-derived CDR1 and CDR2 are MDHEN and SYDVKM. The length of the CDR3 is 22 residues. Losses at the gene ends were 6 bases for V and 1 base for J; bases not matched to a gene: 25. CDR3 residues: CASSPNPLGREGLWGSYNEQFF. CDR3 coding DNA: TGTGCCAGCAGCCCTAATCCTCTAGGGCGGGAGGGCCTTTGGGGGTCCTACAATGAGCAGTTCTTC.

The rearrangement links TRBV5-1 to TRBJ2-7, with D perhaps matching TRBD2 (5 bases). CDR3 length equals 14 residues. Trimming took off 0 bases at V and 7 bases at J, with 14 bases between the two ends. Germline V gene lookup returns CDR1 SGHRS and CDR2 YFSETQ. The CDR3 nucleotides read TGCGCCAGCAGCTTGGTTCCAAGCGAGCGGGAGCAGTACTTC. Protein product: CASSLVPSEREQYF.

The CDR3 DNA reads as TGTGCCAGCAAGCGAACAGGGGGCCAGAACACCGGGGAGCTGTTTTTT. Translated: CASKRTGGQNTGELFF. This rearrangement joins TRBV7-2 to TRBJ2-2; 9 nucleotides line up with TRBD1. CDR1 is SGHTA and CDR2 is FQGNSA in the germline V gene. This CDR3 is 16 amino acids long. V lost 7 bases and J lost 1; bases outside the gene matches: 7.

For this clone: The sample holds other DNA sequences that translate to the same CDR3. This chain connects TRBV27 to TRBJ2-7; 7 positions match TRBD2. V was clipped by 5 bases and J by 2 bases; unmatched bases: 3. The CDR3 spans 13 residues. Germline-derived CDR1 and CDR2 are MNHEY and SMNVEV (reference sequence). CDR3 amino acids: CASSLGLAYEQYF. In DNA, the CDR3 is TGTGCCAGCAGTCTTGGACTAGCCTACGAGCAGTACTTC.

This chain links TRBV9 with TRBJ2-7, with a possible D match to TRBD1 (5 bases). Germline loops: CDR1 SGDLS, CDR2 YYNGEE. V was cut by 2 bases and J by 5 bases, with 8 bases left in between. CDR3 length: 12 amino acids. CDR3 sequence: CASSVKGDEQYF. The CDR3 DNA sequence: TGTGCCAGCAGCGTCAAAGGGGACGAGCAGTACTTC.

The chain has TRBV7-6 and TRBJ1-3, with D hard to call. V was trimmed by 4 bases and J by 8 bases, leaving 6 bases between them. The CDR3 runs 11 residues. CDR1 is SGHVS, CDR2 FNYEAQ, per germline. CDR3 in DNA: TGTGCCAGCAGCTGGGGAGACACCATATATTTT. Its protein product is CASSWGDTIYF.

The chain joins TRBV7-8 to TRBJ2-3; D may be TRBD2 (5 bases). This CDR3 region has 13 residues. Trimming stripped 6 bases from V and 5 bases from J, with 12 bases between. In germline, CDR1 is SGHVS, CDR2 FQNEAQ. Written as DNA, the CDR3 is TGTGCCAGCAGTAAAAGCGGTGGAGATACGCAGTATTTT. Translated: CASSKSGGDTQYF.

This clone came up once. The gene calls are TRBV28 and TRBJ2-1; 12 bases align to TRBD2. Germline CDR1 and CDR2: MDHEN and SYDVKM. The V and J ends lost 4 bases and 8 bases, in that order; junction bases with no gene match: 6. The CDR3 has 15 residues. The CDR3 DNA is TGTGCCAGCAGTTCCACTCTAGCGGGAGGGGATGAGCAGTTCTTC. This encodes CASSSTLAGGDEQFF.

The rearrangement uses TRBV5-1 and TRBJ2-6; 12 nucleotides align to TRBD1. CDR1 is SGHRS, CDR2 YFSETQ, per germline. J was trimmed by 3 bases and V by 3 bases; bases with no gene match: 4. The CDR3 runs 17 residues. CDR3 residues: CASSYWDRGRGANVLTF. The CDR3 bases are TGCGCCAGCAGCTACTGGGACAGGGGGCGTGGGGCCAACGTCCTGACTTTC.